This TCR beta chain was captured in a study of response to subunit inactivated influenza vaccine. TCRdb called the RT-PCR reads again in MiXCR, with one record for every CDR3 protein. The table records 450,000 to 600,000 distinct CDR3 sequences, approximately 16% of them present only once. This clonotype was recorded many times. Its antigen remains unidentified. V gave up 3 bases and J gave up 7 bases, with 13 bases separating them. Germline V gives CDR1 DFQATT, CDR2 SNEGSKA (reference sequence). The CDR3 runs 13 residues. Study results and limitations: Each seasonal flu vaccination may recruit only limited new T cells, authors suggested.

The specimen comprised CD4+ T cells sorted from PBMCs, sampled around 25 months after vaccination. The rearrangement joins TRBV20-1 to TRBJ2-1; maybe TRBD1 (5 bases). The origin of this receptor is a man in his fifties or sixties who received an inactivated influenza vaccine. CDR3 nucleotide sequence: TGCAGTGCTAGGGAAGACAGAAAGAATGAGCAGTTCTTC. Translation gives CSAREDRKNEQFF.